This T cell receptor beta chain was found in a study of shared clonotypes between healthy human individuals. The CDR3 is 18 residues long. CDR1 is MNHEY, CDR2 SMNVEV, per germline (reference sequence). Trimming left V 5 bases short and J 3 bases short, with 26 bases between. This table comes from immunoSEQ multiplex PCR, and its TCRdb copy is limited to in-frame clones, with some not included. The profile covers 1,400,000 or so clones, with just under 99% appearing a single time and roughly 0.35% taken by the ten largest. This chain connects TRBV27 to TRBJ2-7, with a weak D call TRBD2 (6 bases). The sample consisted of naive CD4+ T cells sorted from blood. Subset here: CD45RA+ positively selected. The source is a man aged 25 to 45 in good health. The chain's CDR3 is CASSRLRSGLAAVYEQYF. In DNA form, the CDR3 reads TGTGCCAGCAGTCGGCTTAGGAGCGGGCTAGCCGCGGTCTACGAGCAGTACTTC.